This T cell receptor (beta chain) is from a study of T cells expressing NK-cell markers. Study-wide context: Each TCR beta repertoire originated in sorted T cells that were CD3+CD56+NKG2C+, CD3+CD56+NKG2C- or CD3+CD56-NKG2C+.

Reanalyzing the 5' RACE reads, TCRdb keeps one entry per CDR3 protein, without DNA. The table lists a few hundred thousand distinct CDR3 sequences. This CDR3 region has 17 residues. The germline CDR1 and CDR2 sequences are MNHEY and SVGAGI. As to this clonotype: The antigen remains unidentified.

Study findings and constraints: HCMV specificity of expanded NKG2C+ T cell clones remained unclear.

This chain connects TRBV6-5 to TRBJ1-1; absent DNA, TCRdb's TRBD1 call cannot be checked. The material sequenced was blood T cells: a sorted CD56 or NKG2C T cell subset, CD4+ or CD8+ T cells, or bulk PBMC T cells (not recorded which). This TCR was sampled from a man aged 18 to 30 in good health. This chain's CDR3 is CASSYSGAPTAYTEAFF.